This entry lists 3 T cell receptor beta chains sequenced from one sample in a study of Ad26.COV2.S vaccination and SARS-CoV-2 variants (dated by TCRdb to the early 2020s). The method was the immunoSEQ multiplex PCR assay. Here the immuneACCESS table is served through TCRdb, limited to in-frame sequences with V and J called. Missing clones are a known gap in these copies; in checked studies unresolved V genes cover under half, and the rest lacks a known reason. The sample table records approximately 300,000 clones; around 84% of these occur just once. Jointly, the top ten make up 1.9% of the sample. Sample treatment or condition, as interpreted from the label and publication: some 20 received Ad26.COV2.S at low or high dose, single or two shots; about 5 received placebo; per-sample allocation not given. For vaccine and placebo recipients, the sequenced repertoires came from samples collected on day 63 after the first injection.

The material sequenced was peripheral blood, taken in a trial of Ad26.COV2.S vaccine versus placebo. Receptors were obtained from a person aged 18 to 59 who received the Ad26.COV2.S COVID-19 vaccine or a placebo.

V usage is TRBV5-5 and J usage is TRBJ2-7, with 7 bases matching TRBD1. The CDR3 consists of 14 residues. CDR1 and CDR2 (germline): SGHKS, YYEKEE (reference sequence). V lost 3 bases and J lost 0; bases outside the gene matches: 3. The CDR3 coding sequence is TGTGCCAGCAGCTACCGGGACAGCTCCTACGAGCAGTACTTC. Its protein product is CASSYRDSSYEQYF.

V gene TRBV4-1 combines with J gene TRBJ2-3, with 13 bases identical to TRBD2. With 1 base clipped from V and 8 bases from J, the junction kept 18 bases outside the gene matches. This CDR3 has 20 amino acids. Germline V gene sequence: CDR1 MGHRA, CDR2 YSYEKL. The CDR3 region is CASSQGPQHGLAGVERTQYF. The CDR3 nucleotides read TGCGCCAGCAGCCAAGGGCCCCAACACGGACTAGCGGGGGTCGAGCGTACGCAGTATTTT.

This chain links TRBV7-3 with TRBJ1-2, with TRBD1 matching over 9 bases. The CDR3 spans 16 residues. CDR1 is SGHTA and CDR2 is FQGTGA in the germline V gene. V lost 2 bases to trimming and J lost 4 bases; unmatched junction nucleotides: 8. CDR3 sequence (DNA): TGTGCCAGCAGCTTACAAGGAGGACAGGGGTCCTATGGCTACACCTTC. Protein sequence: CASSLQGGQGSYGYTF.